This T cell receptor beta chain was documented in a study of siplizumab effects on memory and regulatory T cells. Study observations and caveats: The mapping of alloreactive clones to unstimulated subsets covered only a minor fraction of them.

The V gene lost 1 base and the J gene lost 6 bases, with 9 bases spanning the gap. CDR3 size: 13 residues. The germline CDR1 and CDR2 sequences are LGHNA and YNFKEQ. As regards this clone: The target antigen is unknown.

Sequenced by immunoSEQ multiplex PCR; TCRdb stores in-frame clones only, minus some. The sample shows approximately 120,000 clones, about 90% of them seen only once. The sequence was collected from a human donor in good health. The V and J genes are TRBV4-2 and TRBJ1-1; no reliable D call. The sequenced sample consisted of Tregs sorted from blood. The CDR3 is CASSQVLTSEAFF. CDR3 nucleotide sequence: TGTGCCAGCAGCCAAGTTTTAACGTCTGAAGCTTTCTTT.